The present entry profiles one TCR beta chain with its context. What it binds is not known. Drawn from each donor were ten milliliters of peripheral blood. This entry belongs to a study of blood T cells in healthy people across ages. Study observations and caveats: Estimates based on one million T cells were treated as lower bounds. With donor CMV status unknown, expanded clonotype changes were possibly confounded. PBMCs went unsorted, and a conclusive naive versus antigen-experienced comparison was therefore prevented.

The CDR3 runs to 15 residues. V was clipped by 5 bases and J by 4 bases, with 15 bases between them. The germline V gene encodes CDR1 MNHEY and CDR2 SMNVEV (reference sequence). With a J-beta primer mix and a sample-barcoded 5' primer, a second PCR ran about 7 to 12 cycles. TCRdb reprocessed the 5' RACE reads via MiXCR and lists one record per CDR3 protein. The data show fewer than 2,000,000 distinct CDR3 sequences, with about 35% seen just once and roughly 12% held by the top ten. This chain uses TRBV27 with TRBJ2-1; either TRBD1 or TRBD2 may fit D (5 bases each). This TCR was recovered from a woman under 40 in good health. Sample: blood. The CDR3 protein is CASSPSGPGYNEQFF. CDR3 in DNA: TGTGCCAGCAGTCCCTCGGGACCGGGATACAATGAGCAGTTCTTC.